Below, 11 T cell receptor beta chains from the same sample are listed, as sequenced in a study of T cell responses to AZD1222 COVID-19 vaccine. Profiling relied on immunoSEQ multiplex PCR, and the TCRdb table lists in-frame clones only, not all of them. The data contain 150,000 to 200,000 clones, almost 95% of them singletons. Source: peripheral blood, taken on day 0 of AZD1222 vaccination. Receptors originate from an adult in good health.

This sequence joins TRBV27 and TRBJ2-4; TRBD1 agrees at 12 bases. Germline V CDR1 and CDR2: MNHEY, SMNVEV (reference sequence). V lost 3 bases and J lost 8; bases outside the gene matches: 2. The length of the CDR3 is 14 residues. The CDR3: CASSFGTGGYIQYF. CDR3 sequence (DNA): TGTGCCAGCAGTTTTGGGACAGGGGGCTACATTCAGTACTTC.

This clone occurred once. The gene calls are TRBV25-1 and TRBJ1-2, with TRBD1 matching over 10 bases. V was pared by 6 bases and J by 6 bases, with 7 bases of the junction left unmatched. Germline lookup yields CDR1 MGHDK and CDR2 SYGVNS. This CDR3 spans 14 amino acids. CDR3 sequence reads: CASRGGQGHNGYTF. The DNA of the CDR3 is TGTGCCAGCAGAGGGGGACAGGGGCATAATGGCTACACCTTC.

CDR3 residues: CASSQGPRLASYNEQFF. CDR3 sequence (DNA): TGCGCCAGCAGCCAAGGTCCGCGTCTAGCGTCCTACAATGAGCAGTTCTTC. V gene TRBV4-1 combines with J gene TRBJ2-1; tentatively, D is TRBD2 (6 bases). Germline CDR1 is MGHRA and CDR2 is YSYEKL. The CDR3 length is 17 residues. Trimming shortened V by 1 base and J by 1 base, and 14 bases separated the two germline ends.

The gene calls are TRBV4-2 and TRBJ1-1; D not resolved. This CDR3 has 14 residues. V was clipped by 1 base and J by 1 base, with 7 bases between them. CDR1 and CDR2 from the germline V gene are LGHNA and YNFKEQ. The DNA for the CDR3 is TGTGCCAGCAGCCAAGCGAACAGGAACACTGAAGCTTTCTTT. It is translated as CASSQANRNTEAFF.

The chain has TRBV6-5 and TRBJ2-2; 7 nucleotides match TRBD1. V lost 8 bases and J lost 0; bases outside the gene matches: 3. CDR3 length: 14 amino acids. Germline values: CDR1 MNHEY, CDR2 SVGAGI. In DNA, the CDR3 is TGTGCCAGCCACAGGGGACCGAACACCGGGGAGCTGTTTTTT. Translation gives CASHRGPNTGELFF.

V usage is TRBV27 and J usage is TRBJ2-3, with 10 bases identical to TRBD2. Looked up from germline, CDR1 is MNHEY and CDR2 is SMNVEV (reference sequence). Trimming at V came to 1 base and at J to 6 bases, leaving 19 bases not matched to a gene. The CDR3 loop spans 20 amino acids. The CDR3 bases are TGTGCCAGCAGTTTATTGGGCGGCAGGGGGCTAGCGGGAGAAGTGGATACGCAGTATTTT. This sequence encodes CASSLLGGRGLAGEVDTQYF.

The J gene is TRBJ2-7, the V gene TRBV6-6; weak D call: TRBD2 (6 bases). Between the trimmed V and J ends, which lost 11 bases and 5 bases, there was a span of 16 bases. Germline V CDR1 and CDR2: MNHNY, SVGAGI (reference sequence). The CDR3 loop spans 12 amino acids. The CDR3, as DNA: TGTGCCGGACCTGACGGGGGAAACGAGCAGTACTTC. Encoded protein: CAGPDGGNEQYF.

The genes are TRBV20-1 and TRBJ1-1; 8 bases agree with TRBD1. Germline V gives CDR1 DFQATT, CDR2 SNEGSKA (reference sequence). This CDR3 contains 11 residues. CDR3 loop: CSTGGYTEAFF. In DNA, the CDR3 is TGCAGCACAGGGGGTTACACTGAAGCTTTCTTT.

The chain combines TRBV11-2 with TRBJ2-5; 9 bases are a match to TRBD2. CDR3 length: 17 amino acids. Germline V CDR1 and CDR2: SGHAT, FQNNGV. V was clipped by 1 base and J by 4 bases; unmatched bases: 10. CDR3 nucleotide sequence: TGTGCCAGCAGCTTAGGTATAGCGGGAGCGAATGGAGAGACCCAGTACTTC. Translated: CASSLGIAGANGETQYF.

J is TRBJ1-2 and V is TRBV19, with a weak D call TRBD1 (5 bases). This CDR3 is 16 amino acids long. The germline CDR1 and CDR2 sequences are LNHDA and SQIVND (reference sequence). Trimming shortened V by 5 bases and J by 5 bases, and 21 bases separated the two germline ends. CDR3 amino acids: CASSSGLRVGLYGYTF. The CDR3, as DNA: TGTGCCAGTAGTTCTGGCCTCAGGGTCGGTTTGTATGGCTACACCTTC.

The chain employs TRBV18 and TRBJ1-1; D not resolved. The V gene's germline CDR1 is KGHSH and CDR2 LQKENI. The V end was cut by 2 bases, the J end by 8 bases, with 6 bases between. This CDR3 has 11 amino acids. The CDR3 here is CASSPIYEAFF. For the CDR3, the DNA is TGTGCCAGCTCACCAATCTACGAAGCTTTCTTT.